The 17 T cell receptor beta chains below all came from one sample that was sequenced in a study of siplizumab effects on memory and regulatory T cells. Only in-frame clones appear in the TCRdb table, and some are missing; sequencing was by immunoSEQ multiplex PCR. The sample carries approximately 75,000 clones, just over 90% recorded once. The specimen was CD8+ T cells sorted from blood. These receptors were taken from a human donor in good health.

The J gene is TRBJ2-1, the V gene TRBV5-4, with D unclear. The germline gives CDR1 SGHNT, CDR2 YYREEE (reference sequence). Trimming removed 0 bases at V and 9 bases at J, with 7 bases between. This CDR3 is 12 amino acids long. CDR3 protein: CASSLGAGEQFF. CDR3 nucleotide sequence: TGTGCCAGCAGCTTGGGGGCAGGTGAGCAGTTCTTC.

The rearrangement joins TRBV5-1 to TRBJ2-7, with D perhaps given as TRBD1 or TRBD2 (5 bases each). The CDR3 loop spans 14 amino acids. Between the trimmed V and J ends, which lost 1 base and 4 bases, there was a span of 12 bases. Germline CDR1 and CDR2: SGHRS and YFSETQ. The CDR3 DNA reads as TGCGCCAGCAGCTTGAGGAGGACACAGTACGAGCAGTACTTC. Protein sequence: CASSLRRTQYEQYF.

The chain has TRBV27 and TRBJ1-2, with 11 bases that match TRBD1. This CDR3 is 16 amino acids long. Trimming at V came to 3 bases and at J to 8 bases, leaving 11 bases not matched to a gene. CDR1 MNHEY and CDR2 SMNVEV come from the germline V gene (reference sequence). The chain's CDR3 is CASSFAARDRGSGYTF. CDR3 nucleotide sequence: TGTGCCAGCAGTTTTGCAGCCCGGGACAGGGGGAGCGGCTACACCTTC.

The chain recombines TRBV9 with TRBJ2-1; D unclear. Germline loops: CDR1 SGDLS, CDR2 YYNGEE. V dropped 4 bases and J dropped 10 bases, with 15 bases sitting between them. The CDR3 has 13 residues. CDR3 sequence reads: CASSPDPIKEQFF. CDR3 in DNA: TGTGCCAGCAGCCCCGACCCCATTAAAGAGCAGTTCTTC.

J is TRBJ2-5 and V is TRBV27; D uncertain. This CDR3 contains 16 residues. CDR1 is MNHEY and CDR2 is SMNVEV in the germline V gene (reference sequence). The V end lost 1 base, the J end lost 2 bases, and 14 bases lay between the germline ends. The CDR3 DNA reads TGTGCCAGCAGTTTATTCCCCGGGCGCCTACAAGAGACCCAGTACTTC. It yields the protein CASSLFPGRLQETQYF.

The V gene is TRBV19, the J gene TRBJ1-1; unclear D gene. This CDR3 comprises 12 residues. V shed 10 bases and J shed 1 base, with 10 bases lying between them. Germline V gene lookup returns CDR1 LNHDA and CDR2 SQIVND (reference sequence). The CDR3 nucleotides are TGTGCCACTTGGACCCGGAACACTGAAGCTTTCTTT. It codes for CATWTRNTEAFF.

The CDR3 nucleotides are TGTGCCAGCAGCAAAAGCAGTTATAGCAATCAGCCCCAGCATTTT. It translates to CASSKSSYSNQPQHF. V gene TRBV21-1 combines with J gene TRBJ1-5. TRBV21-1 is annotated as a pseudogene. The CDR3 spans 15 residues.

This sequence joins TRBV6-5 and TRBJ1-2; 8 bases are a match to TRBD1. Germline V lookup: CDR1 MNHEY, CDR2 SVGAGI. V lost 5 bases, J lost 6 bases, and 11 bases stayed unmatched. The CDR3 is 15 amino acids. The CDR3 protein is CASSPFGETGDGYTF. The DNA for the CDR3 is TGTGCCAGCAGTCCCTTTGGGGAGACAGGGGATGGCTACACCTTC.

V and J are TRBV4-1 and TRBJ2-1; TRBD1 is a possible D gene (6 bases). Per germline, CDR1 MGHRA and CDR2 YSYEKL. The CDR3 is made up of 17 amino acids. Trimming shortened V by 5 bases and J by 5 bases, and 22 bases separated the two germline ends. In DNA form, the CDR3 reads TGCGCCAGCAGCTATATGCTGACTGGGGGCTATGACAATGAGCAGTTCTTC. Amino acids: CASSYMLTGGYDNEQFF.

V usage is TRBV9 and J usage is TRBJ2-6; the D gene is possibly TRBD2 (6 bases). The V and J ends lost 4 bases and 2 bases respectively, with 10 bases between them. Germline lookup yields CDR1 SGDLS and CDR2 YYNGEE. This CDR3 contains 15 residues. The CDR3 DNA is TGTGCCAGCAGCCCCCCGGGGGCTGGGGCCAACGTCCTGACTTTC. Translated, it gives CASSPPGAGANVLTF.

The genes are TRBV12-5 and TRBJ1-5; the match to TRBD1 covers 9 bases. The V gene's germline CDR1 is LGHNT and CDR2 FRNRAP. The CDR3 has 13 residues. Germline trimming cut 11 bases from V and 4 bases from J; bases unmatched to any gene: 6. The CDR3 protein is CACLQGANQPQHF. CDR3 coding DNA: TGTGCTTGTTTACAGGGGGCTAATCAGCCCCAGCATTTT. Looking up the rest from reference TRBV12-5 and TRBJ1-5 gives the full variable domain: DARVTQTPRHKVTEMGQEVTMRCQPILGHNTVFWYRQTMMQGLELLAYFRNRAPLDDSGMPKDRFSAEMPDATLATLKIQPSEPRDSAVYFCACLQGANQPQHFGDGTRLSIL.

V gene TRBV19 combines with J gene TRBJ2-5, with TRBD2 matching over 12 bases. After removal of 3 bases from V and 1 base from J, the junction contained 3 bases not matched to a gene. The germline V gene encodes CDR1 LNHDA and CDR2 SQIVND (reference sequence). The CDR3 is made up of 16 amino acids. The CDR3 loop is CASSIRTSGVQETQYF. CDR3 DNA: TGTGCCAGTAGTATCCGGACTAGCGGGGTCCAAGAGACCCAGTACTTC.

The chain employs TRBV6-5 and TRBJ2-4; D possibly corresponds to TRBD2 (6 bases). This CDR3 spans 11 amino acids. V gave up 8 bases and J gave up 7 bases, with 9 bases separating them. Germline V gene data show CDR1 as MNHEY and CDR2 as SVGAGI. CDR3: CASESGNIQYF. The CDR3 region has the DNA TGTGCCAGCGAGAGCGGGAACATTCAGTACTTC.

The count of this clone is one. The chain combines TRBV11-2 with TRBJ1-1, with D maybe TRBD1 (5 bases). The V and J ends lost 5 bases and 7 bases respectively, with 14 bases between them. CDR3 length equals 13 residues. Per the germline V gene, CDR1 is SGHAT and CDR2 is FQNNGV. CDR3 residues: CASSLYTDSEAFF. For the CDR3, the DNA is TGTGCCAGCAGCCTATATACAGACAGTGAAGCTTTCTTT.

The chain has TRBV27 and TRBJ2-1, with 9 nucleotides matching TRBD2. Per germline, CDR1 MNHEY and CDR2 SMNVEV (reference sequence). The V gene end was trimmed by 3 bases and the J gene end by 7 bases; junction bases not matched to a gene: 13. The CDR3 length is 17 residues. The CDR3 spells CASSFSSSGGFRNEQFF. In nucleotides, the CDR3 is TGTGCCAGCAGTTTTTCTTCAAGCGGGGGGTTTCGGAATGAGCAGTTCTTC.

The chain employs TRBV5-6 and TRBJ1-4; D not resolved. The CDR3 length is 14 residues. The V end was cut by 3 bases, the J end by 3 bases, with 9 bases between. Germline CDR1 and CDR2: SGHDT and YYEEEE. The chain's CDR3 is CASSSGNSNEKLFF. As DNA, the CDR3 is TGTGCCAGCAGCTCCGGGAACTCTAATGAAAAACTGTTTTTT.

The chain uses TRBV13 and TRBJ2-5; tentative D call: TRBD2 (6 bases). The CDR3 covers 15 residues. V lost 7 bases and J 3 bases, leaving 18 bases between the germline ends. Germline CDR1 and CDR2: PRHDT and FYEKMQ (reference sequence). In nucleotides, the CDR3 is TGTGCCAGCACCTCCGGAGGGGTACTAAAAGAGACCCAGTACTTC. Translated: CASTSGGVLKETQYF.